One T cell receptor (beta chain) is described in this entry. These data are taken from a study of T-cell reconstitution after alpha-beta-depleted transplantation in children. Trimming took 5 bases from V and 4 from J, leaving 12 bases between them. The CDR3 covers 13 residues. Germline assignment: CDR1 GTSNPN and CDR2 SVGIG (reference sequence). Using unique molecular identifiers, the investigators prepared the TCRbeta library. One entry per CDR3 protein results from TCRdb running MiXCR on the PCR reads. The sample lists 550,000 to 800,000 distinct CDR3 sequences, about an eighth occurring once. This chain joins TRBV30 and TRBJ2-1; D is possibly TRBD1 or TRBD2 (5 bases each). Here the sequenced sample was PBMCs, taken before TCRalphabeta/CD19-depleted stem cell transplant. This TCR came from a girl aged 2-10 years with congenital amegakaryocytic thrombocytopenia, due to receive a stem cell transplant. The CDR3 coding sequence is TGTGCCTGGTGCCGGGACGGGTACAATGAGCAGTTCTTC. Translation: CAWCRDGYNEQFF. Full variable domain (outside the CDR3, taken from reference TRBV30 and TRBJ2-1): SQTIHQWPATLVQPVGSPLSLECTVEGTSNPNLYWYRQAAGRGLQLLFYSVGIGQISSEVPQNLSASRPQDRQFILSSKKLLLSDSGFYLCAWCRDGYNEQFFGPGTRLTVL.